A single T cell receptor beta chain is shown here with its context. The data originate from a study of technical replicates of blood from several donors. Clones were sequenced by immunoSEQ multiplex PCR, and TCRdb holds only the in-frame ones, with some missing. The sample has about 94,000 clones; approximately 94% are singletons. Germline CDR1 and CDR2: SEHNR and FQNEAQ (reference sequence). Trimming took 4 bases from V and 1 from J; bases not matched to a gene: 1. This CDR3 contains 14 residues. Sequencing used T cells isolated from PBMCs. V gene TRBV7-9 combines with J gene TRBJ2-7; 10 nucleotides align to TRBD2. This sequence originates from a human donor in good health. In nucleotides, the CDR3 is TGTGCCAGCAGCTCGACTAGCGGGTCCTACGAGCAGTACTTC. Translating gives CASSSTSGSYEQYF.